The next 14 T cell receptor beta chains were all read from a single sample in a study of Tregs in tolerant kidney transplant recipients. The assay was immunoSEQ multiplex PCR, and TCRdb's table has in-frame clones only and misses some. This sample lists 30,000 to 40,000 clones; its ten largest clones have 1.8%. Recipients received nonmyeloablative bone marrow transplants from related graft donors, with transient mixed chimerism. The input for sequencing was CD4+ T cells from blood (PBMCs), taken 24 months after the transplant. The receptors shown here come from a human patient who received a combined kidney and bone marrow transplant. Part of the T cell pool may stem from the graft donor.

Concerning this clone itself: With the read ending 3 residues before the CDR3 end, the germline J gene is used to fill in that end. V and J are TRBV19 and TRBJ2-7; 9 bases line up with TRBD1. V lost 7 bases, J lost 0 bases, and 10 bases stayed unmatched. This CDR3 has 16 residues. Germline loops: CDR1 LNHDA, CDR2 SQIVND (reference sequence). The sequenced part of the CDR3 DNA is TGTGCCAGTACGGACAGGGGAGGACGGAGCTCCTACGAG. The encoded protein is CASTDRGGRSSYE. The whole CDR3 reads CASTDRGGRSSYEQYF.

On this clone itself: The CDR3 goes on 3 residues after the read ends, and that part is filled in from the germline J gene. The chain combines TRBV7-9 with TRBJ2-1, with no clear D. The length of the CDR3 is 15 residues. The V end was cut by 3 bases, the J end by 7 bases, with 16 bases between. Germline CDR1 SEHNR, CDR2 FQNEAQ (reference sequence). CDR3 DNA, as far as it was read: TGTGCCAGCAGCTTGGCCCTAGGAGCGTCTAATGAG. Amino acid sequence: CASSLALGASNE. The whole CDR3 is CASSLALGASNEQFF.

With respect to this clone: The CDR3 end lies 3 residues beyond the end of the read and is filled in from the germline J gene. The J gene is TRBJ1-3, the V gene TRBV20-1; possible D gene TRBD1, 5 bases. The germline gives CDR1 DFQATT, CDR2 SNEGSKA (reference sequence). The CDR3 runs 14 residues. V gave up 1 base and J gave up 2 bases, with 9 bases separating them. CDR3: CSARAGVAGNTIYF. The CDR3 bases that were read are TGCAGTGCTAGAGCGGGGGTGGCTGGAAACACC.

On this clone: The sequenced fragment ends 3 residues before the CDR3 boundary, so the rest is inferred from the germline J gene. The V call is TRBV11-3, the J call TRBJ2-7; the match to TRBD2 covers 8 bases. This CDR3 is 15 amino acids long. V was clipped by 0 bases and J by 6 bases; unmatched bases: 7. In germline, CDR1 is SGHNT, CDR2 YENEEA. The sequenced CDR3 bases are TGTGCCAGCAGCTTAGAACCAGCGGGAGTTCTCGAG. Amino acid sequence: CASSLEPAGVLE. The entire CDR3 sequence reads CASSLEPAGVLEQYF.

A word on this clone: The read stops 3 residues short of the end of the CDR3; the missing end is completed from the germline J gene. This chain links TRBV2 with TRBJ2-7; TRBD1 matches at 10 bases. The CDR3 is made up of 14 amino acids. Germline-derived CDR1 and CDR2 are SNHLY and FYNNEI. Trimming removed 4 bases from V and 3 bases from J; junction bases left unmatched: 3. Partial CDR3 DNA: TGTGCCAGCAGTGGGACAGGGGGGAGCTACGAG. Its translation: CASSGTGGSYE. The whole CDR3 region reads CASSGTGGSYEQYF.

In regard to this clone: From the germline J gene comes the end of the CDR3, since the read stops 3 residues before it. The J gene is TRBJ2-7, the V gene TRBV30; D is ambiguous. The CDR3 contains 13 residues. V shed 3 bases and J shed 0 bases, with 9 bases lying between them. CDR1 is GTSNPN and CDR2 is SVGIG in the germline V gene (reference sequence). The sequenced part of the CDR3 DNA is TGTGCCTGGAGAGGTTTCCTCTCCTACGAG. This gives the protein CAWRGFLSYE. The complete CDR3 sequence is CAWRGFLSYEQYF.

On this clone itself: Read sequence stops 3 residues before the CDR3 end, and the germline J gene provides the missing end. The chain has TRBV18 and TRBJ1-4, with 12 bases matching TRBD1. There are 15 residues in the CDR3. The V gene end was trimmed by 6 bases and the J gene end by 7 bases; junction bases not matched to a gene: 6. Germline loops: CDR1 KGHSH, CDR2 LQKENI. The CDR3 protein is CASSLGQGAVEKLFF. CDR3 DNA, as far as it was read: TGTGCCAGCTCCCTGGGACAGGGGGCGGTTGAAAAA.

Note on this clone: The DNA ends 3 residues before the CDR3 does, and the rest of the CDR3 is filled in from the germline J gene. The V call is TRBV28, the J call TRBJ2-7; perhaps TRBD2 as D (6 bases). The V end was cut by 6 bases, the J end by 0 bases, with 9 bases between. This CDR3 region has 13 residues. Germline CDR1 reads MDHEN; CDR2 reads SYDVKM. This chain's CDR3 is CASSMGGSYEQYF. CDR3 bases read: TGTGCCAGCAGCATGGGGGGCTCCTACGAG.

A remark on this clone: Read data end 3 residues before the CDR3 end; the end is taken from the germline J gene. The genes are TRBV10-3 and TRBJ2-5, with 11 bases that match TRBD2. Germline values: CDR1 ENHRY, CDR2 SYGVKD. The ends lost 6 bases at V and 5 bases at J; junction bases unmatched: 2. This CDR3 is 13 amino acids long. The part of the CDR3 DNA that was read is TGTGCCATCAGGACTAGCGGGATGGAGACC. It yields the protein CAIRTSGMET. The whole CDR3 protein reads CAIRTSGMETQYF.

To note about this clone: From the germline J gene comes the end of the CDR3, since the read stops 3 residues before it. The rearrangement links TRBV20-1 to TRBJ2-7; D gene uncertain. V lost 2 bases, J lost 0 bases, and 11 bases lay in between. This CDR3 spans 14 amino acids. The V gene's germline CDR1 is DFQATT and CDR2 SNEGSKA (reference sequence). The DNA read from the CDR3 is TGCAGTGCTAGATTCTTCGGTAGCTCCTACGAG. As protein: CSARFFGSSYE. The entire CDR3 is CSARFFGSSYEQYF.

Of note for this clone: Sequencing ends 3 residues short of the CDR3 end; the germline J gene provides the rest. The rearrangement joins TRBV20-1 to TRBJ2-5, with TRBD2 matching over 11 bases. This CDR3 is built from 16 residues. The J segment lost 4 bases and the V segment lost 1 base, leaving 8 bases of the junction unmatched. Germline CDR1 and CDR2: DFQATT and SNEGSKA (reference sequence). This CDR3 is CSARALVAGGGETQYF. CDR3 DNA, as far as it was read: TGCAGTGCTAGAGCGCTCGTAGCGGGAGGGGGAGAGACC.

With respect to this clone: The read ends 3 residues before the CDR3 terminus; that terminus is restored from the germline J gene. The chain uses TRBV7-9 and TRBJ2-7; 7 bases align to TRBD2. This CDR3 comprises 15 residues. Germline trimming cut 5 bases from V and 1 base from J; bases unmatched to any gene: 8. Germline values: CDR1 SEHNR, CDR2 FQNEAQ (reference sequence). The CDR3 bases that were read are TGTGCCAGCAGCCCGGGGGGTGGATCTTCCTACGAG. Translated, it gives CASSPGGGSSYE. The whole CDR3 reads CASSPGGGSSYEQYF.

Concerning this clone: The read stops 3 residues short of the end of the CDR3; the missing end is completed from the germline J gene. J is TRBJ2-3 and V is TRBV19; TRBD2 matches at 7 bases. Germline V gene sequence: CDR1 LNHDA, CDR2 SQIVND (reference sequence). The CDR3 has 15 amino acids. V gave up 4 bases and J gave up 3 bases; unmatched junction bases: 7. The sequenced part of the CDR3 DNA is TGTGCCAGTAGTAGAGAGGCGGGAGCGACAGATACG. Translation: CASSREAGATDT. The CDR3 in its entirety is CASSREAGATDTQYF. Filled out from reference TRBV19 and TRBJ2-3, the complete variable domain reads DGGITQSPKYLFRKEGQNVTLSCEQNLNHDAMYWYRQDPGQGLRLIYYSQIVNDFQKGDIAEGYSVSREKKESFPLTVTSAQKNPTAFYLCASSREAGATDTQYFGPGTRLTVL.

Points on this clone: The read falls 3 residues short of the CDR3 end, and the missing part is taken from the germline J gene. The gene calls are TRBV5-1 and TRBJ2-7, with 7 nucleotides matching TRBD1. The CDR3 is 13 residues long. The germline CDR1 and CDR2 sequences are SGHRS and YFSETQ. The ends lost 3 bases at V and 4 bases at J; junction bases unmatched: 4. The sequenced part of the CDR3 DNA is TGCGCCAGCAGCTACACAGGGGAATACGAG. It yields the protein CASSYTGEYE. The complete CDR3 sequence is CASSYTGEYEQYF. Supplemented by reference TRBV5-1 and TRBJ2-7, the full variable domain reads KAGVTQTPRYLIKTRGQQVTLSCSPISGHRSVSWYQQTPGQGLQFLFEYFSETQRNKGNFPGRFSGRQFSNSRSEMNVSTLELGDSALYLCASSYTGEYEQYFGPGTRLTVT.